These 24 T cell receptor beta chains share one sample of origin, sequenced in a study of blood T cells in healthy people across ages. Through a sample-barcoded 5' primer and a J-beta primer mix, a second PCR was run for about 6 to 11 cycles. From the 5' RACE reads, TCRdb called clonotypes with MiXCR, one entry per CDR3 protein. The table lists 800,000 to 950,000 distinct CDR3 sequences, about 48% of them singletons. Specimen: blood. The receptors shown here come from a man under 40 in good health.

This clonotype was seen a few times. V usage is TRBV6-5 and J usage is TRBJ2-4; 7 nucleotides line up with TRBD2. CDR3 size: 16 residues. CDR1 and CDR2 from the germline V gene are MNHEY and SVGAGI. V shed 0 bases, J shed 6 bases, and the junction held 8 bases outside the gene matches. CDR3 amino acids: CASSYSFSGRGNIQYF. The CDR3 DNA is TGTGCCAGCAGTTACTCTTTTTCAGGGAGGGGAAACATTCAGTACTTC.

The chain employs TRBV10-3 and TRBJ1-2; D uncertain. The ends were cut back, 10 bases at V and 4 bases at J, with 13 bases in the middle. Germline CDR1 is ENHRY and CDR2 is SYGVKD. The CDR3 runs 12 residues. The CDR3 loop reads CATMDGFYGYTF. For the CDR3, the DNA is TGTGCCACCATGGACGGCTTCTATGGCTACACCTTC.

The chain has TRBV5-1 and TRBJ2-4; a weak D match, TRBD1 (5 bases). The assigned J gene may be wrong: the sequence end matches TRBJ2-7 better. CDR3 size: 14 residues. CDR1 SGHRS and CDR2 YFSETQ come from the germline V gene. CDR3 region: CASSLWAGPNEQYF. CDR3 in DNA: TGCGCCAGCAGCTTGTGGGCAGGGCCCAACGAGCAGTACTTC.

The CDR3: CASSLDSLGEQYF. In DNA, the CDR3 is TGCGCCAGCAGCTTGGACAGTTTGGGAGAGCAGTACTTC. This chain joins TRBV5-1 and TRBJ2-7; D is unclear. Germline V CDR1 and CDR2: SGHRS, YFSETQ. Trimming took 0 bases from V and 7 from J, leaving 11 bases between them. This CDR3 spans 13 amino acids.

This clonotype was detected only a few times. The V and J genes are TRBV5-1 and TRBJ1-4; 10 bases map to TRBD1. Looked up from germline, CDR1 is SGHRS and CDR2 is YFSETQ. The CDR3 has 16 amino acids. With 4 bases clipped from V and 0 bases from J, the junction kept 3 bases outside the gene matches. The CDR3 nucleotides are TGCGCCAGCAGCGTCGGACAGGGGGCAACTAATGAAAAACTGTTTTTT. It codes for CASSVGQGATNEKLFF.

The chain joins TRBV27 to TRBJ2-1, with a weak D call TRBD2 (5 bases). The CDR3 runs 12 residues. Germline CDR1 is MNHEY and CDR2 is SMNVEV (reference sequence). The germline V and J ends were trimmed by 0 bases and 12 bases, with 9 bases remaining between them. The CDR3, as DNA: TGTGCCAGCAGTTTATCAGGGAGCGGGCAGTTCTTC. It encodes CASSLSGSGQFF.

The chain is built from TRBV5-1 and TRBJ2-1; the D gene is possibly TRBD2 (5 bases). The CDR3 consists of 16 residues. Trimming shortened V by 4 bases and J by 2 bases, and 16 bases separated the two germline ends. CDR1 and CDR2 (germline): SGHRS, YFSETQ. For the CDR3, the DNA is TGCGCCAGCAGCCCAAAACGCCCCGGGGCCTACAATGAGCAGTTCTTC. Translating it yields CASSPKRPGAYNEQFF.

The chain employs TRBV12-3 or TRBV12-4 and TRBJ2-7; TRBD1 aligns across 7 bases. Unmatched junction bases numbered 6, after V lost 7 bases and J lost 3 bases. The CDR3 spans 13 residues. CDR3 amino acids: CASTRTGDYEQYF. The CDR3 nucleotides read TGTGCCAGCACCCGAACAGGGGACTACGAGCAGTACTTC.

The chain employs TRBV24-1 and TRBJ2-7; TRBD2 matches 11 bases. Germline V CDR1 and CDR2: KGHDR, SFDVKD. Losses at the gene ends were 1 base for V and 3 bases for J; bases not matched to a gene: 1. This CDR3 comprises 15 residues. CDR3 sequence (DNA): TGTGCCACCAGTGATTTTGGGACTAGCGGCTACGAGCAGTACTTC. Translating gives CATSDFGTSGYEQYF.

The CDR3: CASSPGGQDNEQFF. The CDR3 DNA reads as TGTGCCAGCAGCCCGGGAGGGCAGGACAATGAGCAGTTCTTC. V usage is TRBV7-2 and J usage is TRBJ2-1, with 8 bases identical to TRBD2. CDR3 length equals 14 residues. Germline CDR1 is SGHTA and CDR2 is FQGNSA. J gave up 5 bases and V 5 bases, and 5 bases lay outside the gene matches. Variable domain in full (rest from reference TRBV7-2 and TRBJ2-1): GAGVSQSPSNKVTEKGKDVELRCDPISGHTALYWYRQSLGQGLEFLIYFQGNSAPDKSGLPSDRFSAERTGGSVSTLTIQRTQQEDSAVYLCASSPGGQDNEQFFGPGTRLTVL.

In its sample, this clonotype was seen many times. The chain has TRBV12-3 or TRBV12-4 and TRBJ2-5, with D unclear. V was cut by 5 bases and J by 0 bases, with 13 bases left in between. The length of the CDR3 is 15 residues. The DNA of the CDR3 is TGTGCCAGCAGTCGACGACCAAGACACCAAGAGACCCAGTACTTC. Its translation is CASSRRPRHQETQYF.

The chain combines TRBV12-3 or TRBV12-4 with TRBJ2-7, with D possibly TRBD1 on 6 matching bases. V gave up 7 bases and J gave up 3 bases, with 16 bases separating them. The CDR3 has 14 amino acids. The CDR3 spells CASKVDSSNYEQYF. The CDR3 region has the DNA TGTGCCAGCAAGGTGGACAGCTCAAACTACGAGCAGTACTTC.

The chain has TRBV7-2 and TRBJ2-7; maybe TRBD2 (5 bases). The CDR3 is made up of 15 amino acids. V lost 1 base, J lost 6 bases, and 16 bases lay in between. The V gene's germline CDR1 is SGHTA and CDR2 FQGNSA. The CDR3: CASSLENGVAGEQYF. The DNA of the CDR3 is TGTGCCAGCAGCTTAGAGAACGGGGTCGCTGGCGAGCAGTACTTC.

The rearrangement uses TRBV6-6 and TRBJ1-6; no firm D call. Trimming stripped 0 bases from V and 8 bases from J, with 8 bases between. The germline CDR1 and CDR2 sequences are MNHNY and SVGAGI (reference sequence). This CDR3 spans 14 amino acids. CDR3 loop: CASSYSMGDSPLHF. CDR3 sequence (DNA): TGTGCCAGCAGTTACTCGATGGGAGATTCACCCCTCCACTTT.

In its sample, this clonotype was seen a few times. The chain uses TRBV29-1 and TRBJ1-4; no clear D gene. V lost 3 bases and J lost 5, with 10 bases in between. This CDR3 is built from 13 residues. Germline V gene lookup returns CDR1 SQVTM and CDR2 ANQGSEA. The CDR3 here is CSVDDQGNEKLFF. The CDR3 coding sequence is TGCAGCGTTGACGACCAAGGAAATGAAAAACTGTTTTTT. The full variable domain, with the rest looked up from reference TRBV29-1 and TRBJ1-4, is SAVISQKPSRDICQRGTSLTIQCQVDSQVTMMFWYRQQPGQSLTLIATANQGSEATYESGFVIDKFPISRPNLTFSTLTVSNMSPEDSSIYLCSVDDQGNEKLFFGSGTQLSVL.

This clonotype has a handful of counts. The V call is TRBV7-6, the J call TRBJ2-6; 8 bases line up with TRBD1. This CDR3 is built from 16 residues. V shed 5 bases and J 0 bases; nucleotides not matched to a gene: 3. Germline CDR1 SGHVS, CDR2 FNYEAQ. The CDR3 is CASSRQGTSGANVLTF. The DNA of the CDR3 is TGTGCCAGCAGCCGACAGGGGACCTCTGGGGCCAACGTCCTGACTTTC.

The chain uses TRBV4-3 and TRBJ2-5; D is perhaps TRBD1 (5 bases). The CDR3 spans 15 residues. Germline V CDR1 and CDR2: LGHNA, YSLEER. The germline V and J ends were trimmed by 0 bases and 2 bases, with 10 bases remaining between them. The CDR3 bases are TGCGCCAGCAGCCAAGATCACAGGACACAAGAGACCCAGTACTTC. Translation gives CASSQDHRTQETQYF.

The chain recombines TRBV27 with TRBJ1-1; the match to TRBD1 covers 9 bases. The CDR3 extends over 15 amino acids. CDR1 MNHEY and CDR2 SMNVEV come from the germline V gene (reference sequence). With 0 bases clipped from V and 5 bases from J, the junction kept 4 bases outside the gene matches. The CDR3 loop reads CASSLSGTGLTEAFF. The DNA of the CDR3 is TGTGCCAGCAGTTTATCAGGGACAGGGTTGACTGAAGCTTTCTTT.

CDR3 sequence (DNA): TGTGCCAGCAGCCAAGTCGGGGCGCAGATCTATGGCTACACCTTC. Amino acid sequence: CASSQVGAQIYGYTF. This rearrangement joins TRBV3-1 to TRBJ1-2; tentatively, D is TRBD1 (5 bases). Germline CDR1 is LGHDT and CDR2 is YNNKEL (reference sequence). The CDR3 is made up of 15 amino acids. Trimming left V 1 base short and J 4 bases short, with 13 bases between.

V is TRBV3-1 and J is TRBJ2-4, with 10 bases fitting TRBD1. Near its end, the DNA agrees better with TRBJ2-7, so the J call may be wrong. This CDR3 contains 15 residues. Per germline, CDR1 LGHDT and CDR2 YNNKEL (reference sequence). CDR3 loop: CASSPRRDRGDEQYF. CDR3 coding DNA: TGTGCCAGCAGCCCACGGCGGGACAGGGGTGACGAGCAGTACTTC.

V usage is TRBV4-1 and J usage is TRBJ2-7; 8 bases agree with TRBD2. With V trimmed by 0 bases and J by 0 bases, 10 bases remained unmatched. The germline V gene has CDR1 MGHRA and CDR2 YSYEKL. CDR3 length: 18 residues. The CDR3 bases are TGCGCCAGCAGCCAAGATCAGGGAATAGCGGGGATCTCCTACGAGCAGTACTTC. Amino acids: CASSQDQGIAGISYEQYF.

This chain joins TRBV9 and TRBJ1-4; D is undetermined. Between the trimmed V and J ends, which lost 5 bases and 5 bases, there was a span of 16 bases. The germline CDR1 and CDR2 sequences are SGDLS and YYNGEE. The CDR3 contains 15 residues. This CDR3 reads CASSFGPTSNEKLFF. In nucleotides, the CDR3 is TGTGCCAGCAGTTTTGGTCCGACCTCAAATGAAAAACTGTTTTTT.

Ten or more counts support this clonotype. This chain's CDR3 is CASSLGTGVYEQYF. The CDR3, as DNA: TGTGCCAGCAGTTTGGGAACAGGCGTCTACGAGCAGTACTTC. The genes are TRBV12-3 or TRBV12-4 and TRBJ2-7, with D possibly being TRBD1 (5 bases). V shed 3 bases and J shed 3 bases, with 12 bases lying between them. The CDR3 has 14 residues.

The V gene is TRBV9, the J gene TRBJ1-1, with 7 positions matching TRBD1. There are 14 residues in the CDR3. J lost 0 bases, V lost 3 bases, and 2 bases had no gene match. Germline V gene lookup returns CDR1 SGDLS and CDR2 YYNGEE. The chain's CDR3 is CASSAGQMNTEAFF. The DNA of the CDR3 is TGTGCCAGCAGCGCGGGACAGATGAACACTGAAGCTTTCTTT.